These 20 T cell receptor beta chains share one sample of origin, sequenced in a study of metastatic and nonmetastatic thyroid tumors. Thyroid surgery had not been preceded by any treatment in any patient. TCRdb used MiXCR to call clones anew from the PCR reads. The table shows tens of thousands of clones, with about 20% occurring only once. The specimen sequenced was adjacent normal tissue. These receptors all come from a female donor with papillary thyroid cancer or a benign thyroid nodule (not recorded which). Some clones in this sample may be carry-over from other donors' samples.

This clone was counted many times. This chain uses TRBV24-1 with TRBJ2-2, with D possibly being TRBD2 (6 bases). The germline CDR1 and CDR2 sequences are KGHDR and SFDVKD. The CDR3 has 15 amino acids. Between the trimmed V and J ends, which lost 11 bases and 5 bases, there was a span of 20 bases. The DNA for the CDR3 is TGTGCCATCACTTGTATTGGGGAGGAAACCGGGGAGCTGTTTTTT. The encoded protein is CAITCIGEETGELFF.

This clone was picked up many times. This rearrangement joins TRBV7-2 to TRBJ1-2, with no clear D. CDR3 size: 15 residues. The V gene lost 5 bases and the J gene lost 0 bases, with 13 bases spanning the gap. Per the germline V gene, CDR1 is SGHTA and CDR2 is FQGNSA. This CDR3 is CASSPMRAANYGYTF. Here the CDR3 DNA reads TGTGCCAGCAGCCCGATGAGGGCGGCTAACTATGGCTACACCTTC.

The chain recombines TRBV20-1 with TRBJ2-5, with unresolved D. The CDR3 is 13 residues long. Germline V gene data show CDR1 as DFQATT and CDR2 as SNEGSKA (reference sequence). V lost 3 bases, J lost 2 bases, and 10 bases lay in between. The CDR3 here is CSASRNTQETQYF. DNA for the CDR3: TGCAGTGCTAGTCGAAACACACAAGAGACCCAGTACTTC.

By share, this clone ranks as medium-sized. CDR3 coding DNA: TGTGTCACGGGGCGAACCAAGTCCTACGAGCAGTACTTC. It is translated as CVTGRTKSYEQYF. This chain connects TRBV6-1 to TRBJ2-7; D possibly uses TRBD1 or TRBD2 (5 bases each). Per the germline V gene, CDR1 is MNHNS and CDR2 is SASEGT. This CDR3 spans 13 amino acids.

This clone was found many times. This chain uses TRBV4-2 with TRBJ2-2, with 7 bases lining up with TRBD2. Germline V lookup: CDR1 LGHNA, CDR2 YNFKEQ. CDR3 length equals 17 residues. The trim removed 0 bases at V and 2 bases at J, leaving 6 bases unmatched. The CDR3 DNA reads TGTGCCAGCAGCCAAGATAGGCAGGGACTAAACACCGGGGAGCTGTTTTTT. Translating gives CASSQDRQGLNTGELFF.

A note on this clone: One end of the junction does not line up with germline, which may come from a read error. The chain uses TRBV20-1 and TRBJ1-5; TRBD1 might be the D (5 bases). The V gene's germline CDR1 is DFQATT and CDR2 SNEGSKA (reference sequence). This CDR3 spans 14 amino acids. In DNA form, the CDR3 reads TGCAGTGCTCAAGAGGGGATCGTCAATCATCCCCAGCATTTT. Its translation: CSAQEGIVNHPQHF.

This clone was counted at least ten times. V is TRBV20-1 and J is TRBJ2-1, with no clear D. V was trimmed by 7 bases and J by 3 bases, leaving 7 bases between them. Looked up from germline, CDR1 is DFQATT and CDR2 is SNEGSKA (reference sequence). This CDR3 spans 11 amino acids. CDR3 sequence reads: CSVPDYNEQFF. The CDR3, as DNA: TGCAGTGTGCCCGACTACAATGAGCAGTTCTTC.

This clone was recorded many times. One end of the junction fails to match germline, which may point to a read error. V and J are TRBV7-7 and TRBJ2-1; 7 bases agree with TRBD2. This CDR3 has 16 amino acids. CDR1 is SSHAT and CDR2 is FNYEAQ in the germline V gene (reference sequence). The CDR3: CASSLGGSGFVDEQFF. CDR3 DNA: TGTGCTAGCAGCTTAGGCGGGAGTGGGTTCGTTGATGAGCAGTTCTTC.

The rearrangement links TRBV5-1 to TRBJ2-1; TRBD2 is a possible D gene (5 bases). CDR1 and CDR2 (germline): SGHRS, YFSETQ. V gave up 0 bases and J gave up 3 bases, with 16 bases separating them. CDR3 length: 17 amino acids. DNA of the CDR3: TGCGCCAGCAGCTTGGGTCTAGCCGGATTTGGCTACAATGAGCAGTTCTTC. Translating gives CASSLGLAGFGYNEQFF.

In the case of this clone: A much larger clone differs by one base, so this may be a read error. CDR3 in amino acids: CASSRDMTQETQYF. CDR3 coding DNA: TGCGCCAGCAGCCGGGACATGACACAAGAGACCCAGTACTTC. The chain carries TRBV5-1 and TRBJ2-5; possible D gene TRBD1, 6 bases. CDR3 length: 14 residues. Germline assignment: CDR1 SGHRS and CDR2 YFSETQ. V shed 4 bases and J shed 2 bases, with 12 bases lying between them. The complete variable domain, with remaining parts taken from reference TRBV5-1 and TRBJ2-5, reads KAGVTQTPRYLIKTRGQQVTLSCSPISGHRSVSWYQQTPGQGLQFLFEYFSETQRNKGNFPGRFSGRQFSNSRSEMNVSTLELGDSALYLCASSRDMTQETQYFGPGTRLLVL.

This clone came up many times. V and J are TRBV12-3 or TRBV12-4 and TRBJ2-1; 12 bases agree with TRBD1. This CDR3 has 15 amino acids. V shed 3 bases, J shed 9 bases, and the junction held 6 bases outside the gene matches. Written as DNA, the CDR3 is TGTGCCAGCAGTTTTTGGGACAGGGGGCGCACTGAGCAGTTCTTC. It encodes CASSFWDRGRTEQFF.

This clone was observed a handful of times. The chain combines TRBV2 with TRBJ1-2, with TRBD1 matching over 7 bases. The CDR3 covers 12 residues. In germline, CDR1 is SNHLY, CDR2 FYNNEI. The V segment lost 8 bases and the J segment 7 bases; nucleotides outside the gene matches: 7. The CDR3 is CASGTASSGYTF. CDR3 sequence (DNA): TGTGCCAGCGGGACAGCCTCTAGTGGCTACACCTTC.

This clone was found a few times. With a much larger clone just one base away, this may be a read error. This same CDR3 is encoded by further DNA sequences in the sample. The chain uses TRBV7-9 and TRBJ1-2, with D uncertain. V was cut by 3 bases and J by 6 bases, with 11 bases left in between. In germline, CDR1 is SEHNR, CDR2 FQNEAQ (reference sequence). The CDR3 contains 13 residues. CDR3 in amino acids: CASSFGPGDGYTF. The CDR3 bases are TGTGCCAGCAGCTTTGGCCCAGGAGATGGCTACACCTTC.

This chain uses TRBV30 with TRBJ2-7, with D tentatively TRBD1 or TRBD2 (6 bases each). The V gene's germline CDR1 is GTSNPN and CDR2 SVGIG (reference sequence). The CDR3 extends over 14 amino acids. Between the trimmed V and J ends, which lost 0 bases and 10 bases, there was a span of 19 bases. The CDR3 nucleotides read TGTGCCTGGAGTGTAGGGGGGAGCTCCTACTATCAGTACTTC. Its translation: CAWSVGGSSYYQYF. Full variable domain (remainder filled in from reference TRBV30 and TRBJ2-7): SQTIHQWPATLVQPVGSPLSLECTVEGTSNPNLYWYRQAAGRGLQLLFYSVGIGQISSEVPQNLSASRPQDRQFILSSKKLLLSDSGFYLCAWSVGGSSYYQYFGPGTRLTVT.

This clone was recorded at least ten times. This rearrangement joins TRBV20-1 to TRBJ2-1; D tentatively fits TRBD1 or TRBD2 (5 bases each). Germline loops: CDR1 DFQATT, CDR2 SNEGSKA (reference sequence). The CDR3 totals 11 residues. V was pared by 6 bases and J by 6 bases, with 9 bases between. In DNA, the CDR3 is TGCAGTGCGGGGACGGTCAATGAGCAGTTCTTC. Amino acid sequence: CSAGTVNEQFF.

Sample share makes this clone medium-sized. The gene calls are TRBV6-1 and TRBJ1-6; 11 bases agree with TRBD1. V dropped 3 bases and J dropped 10; count of bases not matched to a gene: 11. The germline gives CDR1 MNHNS, CDR2 SASEGT. The CDR3 covers 17 residues. Written as DNA, the CDR3 is TGTGCCAGCAGTGAGCACCGAGGGACAGGGGGAATATCACCCCTCCACTTT. Protein product: CASSEHRGTGGISPLHF.

As to this clone: A much larger clone sits a single nucleotide away, making a read error possible. The V gene is TRBV9, the J gene TRBJ2-5; maybe TRBD1 (5 bases). The CDR3 runs to 13 residues. Germline V lookup: CDR1 SGDLS, CDR2 YYNGEE. The CDR3 loop reads CASSPRGQDTQYF. DNA of the CDR3: TGTGCCAGCAGCCCTAGGGGTCAAGATACCCAGTACTTC.

The gene calls are TRBV20-1 and TRBJ1-2; D is uncertain. Germline V gene data show CDR1 as DFQATT and CDR2 as SNEGSKA (reference sequence). V was pared by 6 bases and J by 0 bases, with 17 bases between. The CDR3 runs 15 residues. Here the CDR3 DNA reads TGCAGTGCGAGCCCAGTGGGCCGAACTAACTATGGCTACACCTTC. The encoded protein is CSASPVGRTNYGYTF.

This clone was found a few times. The chain employs TRBV6-1 and TRBJ1-5, with a weak D call TRBD1 (5 bases). The V gene lost 10 bases and the J gene lost 0 bases, with 19 bases spanning the gap. Per the germline V gene, CDR1 is MNHNS and CDR2 is SASEGT. The CDR3 length is 16 residues. The CDR3 DNA follows: TGTGCCAACAGGCCTGGGACCGATTATAGCAATCAGCCCCAGCATTTT. Protein: CANRPGTDYSNQPQHF.

This clone was seen only a few times. V is TRBV6-1 and J is TRBJ1-4; D is ambiguous. The germline V and J ends were trimmed by 6 bases and 6 bases, with 17 bases remaining between them. Germline assignment: CDR1 MNHNS and CDR2 SASEGT. This CDR3 region has 15 residues. As DNA, the CDR3 is TGTGCCAGCAGACCGGGTGGGGAGCCCCATGAAAAACTGTTTTTT. Protein: CASRPGGEPHEKLFF.